Presented here are 14 T cell receptor beta chains from one specimen sequenced in a study of T cell changes during pregnancy in multiple sclerosis. Libraries were prepared by immunoSEQ multiplex PCR; TCRdb keeps only in-frame clonotypes and omits some of them. The table shows 88,000 or so clones, with about 91% occurring only once. Sequencing used peripheral blood, obtained before pregnancy. The receptors here all came from a female donor with multiple sclerosis, enrolled in a pregnancy study.

The chain recombines TRBV13 with TRBJ2-7, with a weak D call TRBD2 (5 bases). Per germline, CDR1 PRHDT and CDR2 FYEKMQ (reference sequence). Between the trimmed V and J ends, which lost 4 bases and 2 bases, there was a span of 15 bases. The CDR3 is 15 amino acids. The CDR3 nucleotides read TGTGCCAGCAGCTCGACCCCGGGAAACACCTACGAGCAGTACTTC. Amino acids: CASSSTPGNTYEQYF.

This chain connects TRBV11-2 to TRBJ2-7, with 7 bases lining up with TRBD1. The germline V gene encodes CDR1 SGHAT and CDR2 FQNNGV. There are 16 residues in the CDR3. After removal of 2 bases from V and 3 bases from J, the junction contained 10 bases not matched to a gene. CDR3 residues: CASSLRSRTGVYEQYF. CDR3 in DNA: TGTGCCAGCAGCTTACGATCGAGGACAGGTGTCTACGAGCAGTACTTC. Full variable domain (outside the CDR3, taken from reference TRBV11-2 and TRBJ2-7): EAGVAQSPRYKIIEKRQSVAFWCNPISGHATLYWYQQILGQGPKLLIQFQNNGVVDDSQLPKDRFSAERLKGVDSTLKIQPAKLEDSAVYLCASSLRSRTGVYEQYFGPGTRLTVT.

V is TRBV19 and J is TRBJ1-4; TRBD1 might be the D (6 bases). Trimming cost V 4 bases and J 8 bases, with 17 bases left between them. This CDR3 comprises 15 residues. The germline V gene has CDR1 LNHDA and CDR2 SQIVND (reference sequence). The CDR3 DNA reads TGTGCCAGTAGTAGCCCGGGACAAAGGAGGGAAAAACTGTTTTTT. This codes for CASSSPGQRREKLFF.

About this clone itself: Germline is not matched at one junction end, which may reflect a read error. The chain couples TRBV27 to TRBJ2-4, with 9 bases identical to TRBD2. This CDR3 contains 13 residues. CDR1 and CDR2 (germline): MNHEY, SMNVEV (reference sequence). CDR3 residues: CASSSAPSGTGFF. Written as DNA, the CDR3 is TGTGCCAGCAGTTCGGCTCCTAGCGGGACGGGGTTCTTC.

The chain carries TRBV7-2 and TRBJ2-7, with TRBD1 as a possible D gene (6 bases). Trimming took 0 bases from V and 3 from J, leaving 12 bases between them. The CDR3 length is 15 residues. Germline CDR1 SGHTA, CDR2 FQGNSA. CDR3 region: CASSLAVGHYYEQYF. The CDR3 DNA reads TGTGCCAGCAGCTTAGCGGTGGGACACTACTACGAGCAGTACTTC.

This chain links TRBV13 with TRBJ2-1; 16 bases fit TRBD2. CDR1 is PRHDT and CDR2 is FYEKMQ in the germline V gene (reference sequence). The CDR3 totals 20 residues. Trimming took 5 bases from V and 7 from J; bases not matched to a gene: 17. The CDR3, as DNA: TGTGCCAGCAGCCCCCCCCGGCCTGGGACTAGCGGGAGGGCCGGGAATGAGCAGTTCTTC. This translates into CASSPPRPGTSGRAGNEQFF.

This chain connects TRBV25-1 to TRBJ2-7; 7 bases align to TRBD1. V lost 7 bases to trimming and J lost 3 bases; unmatched junction nucleotides: 0. The CDR3 runs 11 residues. Looked up from germline, CDR1 is MGHDK and CDR2 is SYGVNS. CDR3 in DNA: TGTGCCAGCACAGGGGGCTACGAGCAGTACTTC. Encoded protein: CASTGGYEQYF.

This chain connects TRBV28 to TRBJ2-7, with 7 bases aligning to TRBD1. Germline CDR1 reads MDHEN; CDR2 reads SYDVKM. The V and J ends lost 4 bases and 1 base, in that order; junction bases with no gene match: 7. The CDR3 is 15 residues long. CDR3 residues: CASSSPIQGSYEQYF. The CDR3 DNA is TGTGCCAGCAGTTCTCCTATACAGGGGTCCTACGAGCAGTACTTC.

This clone was seen only a few times. This chain uses TRBV6-5 with TRBJ1-5, with 8 bases matching TRBD1. Germline V lookup: CDR1 MNHEY, CDR2 SVGAGI. The CDR3 covers 13 residues. V shed 4 bases, J shed 5 bases, and the junction held 1 base outside the gene matches. The CDR3 here is CASSLTGDQPQHF. CDR3 bases: TGTGCCAGCAGTTTGACAGGGGATCAGCCCCAGCATTTT.

The rearrangement uses TRBV14 and TRBJ1-2; tentatively, D is TRBD1 (5 bases). The germline gives CDR1 SGHDN, CDR2 FVKESK. The CDR3 extends over 14 amino acids. The germline V and J ends were trimmed by 2 bases and 4 bases, with 11 bases remaining between them. CDR3 sequence (DNA): TGTGCCAGCAGCCAACAGGGAAAGGGCTATGGCTACACCTTC. As protein: CASSQQGKGYGYTF.

The chain employs TRBV6-5 and TRBJ1-2, with 9 positions matching TRBD1. Trimming cost V 0 bases and J 7 bases; bases outside gene matches: 6. The CDR3 totals 15 residues. Germline V gene lookup returns CDR1 MNHEY and CDR2 SVGAGI. CDR3 bases: TGTGCCAGCAGTTACTCCAGGACAGGGGAGATTGGCTACACCTTC. It is translated as CASSYSRTGEIGYTF.

In its sample, this clone was seen once. The chain links TRBV19 to TRBJ2-7, with 11 bases aligning to TRBD2. Losses at the gene ends were 5 bases for V and 2 bases for J; bases not matched to a gene: 5. This CDR3 region has 15 residues. Germline CDR1 LNHDA, CDR2 SQIVND (reference sequence). This CDR3 is CASSPGSGRAYEQYF. The CDR3 bases are TGTGCCAGTAGTCCCGGTAGCGGGAGGGCCTACGAGCAGTACTTC.

The chain carries TRBV7-8 and TRBJ1-5, with TRBD1 as a possible D gene (5 bases). Germline V gene lookup returns CDR1 SGHVS and CDR2 FQNEAQ. This CDR3 has 19 residues. The germline V and J ends were trimmed by 2 bases and 2 bases, with 22 bases remaining between them. The CDR3 nucleotides are TGTGCCAGCAGCTTATTCGCTTTCGGAGGGGCAGGTGGCAATCAGCCCCAGCATTTT. This encodes CASSLFAFGGAGGNQPQHF.

This clone occurred a few times. CDR3 DNA: TGTGCCTGGAGTCCCCCCAGGAGGGGCACTGAAGCTTTCTTT. It is translated as CAWSPPRRGTEAFF. The rearrangement uses TRBV30 and TRBJ1-1; a possible D gene is TRBD1 (5 bases). Germline-derived CDR1 and CDR2 are GTSNPN and SVGIG (reference sequence). CDR3 size: 14 residues. V was trimmed by 2 bases and J by 4 bases, leaving 14 bases between them.